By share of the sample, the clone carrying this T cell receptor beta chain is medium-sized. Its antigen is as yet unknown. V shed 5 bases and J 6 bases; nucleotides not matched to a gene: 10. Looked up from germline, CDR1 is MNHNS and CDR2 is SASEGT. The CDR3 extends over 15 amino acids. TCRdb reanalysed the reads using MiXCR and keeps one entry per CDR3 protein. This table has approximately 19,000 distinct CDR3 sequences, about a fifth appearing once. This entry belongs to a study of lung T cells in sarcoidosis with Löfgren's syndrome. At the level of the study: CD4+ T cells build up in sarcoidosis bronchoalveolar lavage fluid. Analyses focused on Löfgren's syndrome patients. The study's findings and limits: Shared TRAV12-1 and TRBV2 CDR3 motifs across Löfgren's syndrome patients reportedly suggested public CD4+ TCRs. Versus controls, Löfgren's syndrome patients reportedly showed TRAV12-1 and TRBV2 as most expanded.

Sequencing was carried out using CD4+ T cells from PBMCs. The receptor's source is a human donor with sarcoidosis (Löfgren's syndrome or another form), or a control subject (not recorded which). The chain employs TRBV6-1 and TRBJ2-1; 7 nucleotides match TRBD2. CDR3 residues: CASSTRLAAGNEQFF. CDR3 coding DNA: TGTGCCAGCAGTACGAGACTAGCCGCGGGCAATGAGCAGTTCTTC.